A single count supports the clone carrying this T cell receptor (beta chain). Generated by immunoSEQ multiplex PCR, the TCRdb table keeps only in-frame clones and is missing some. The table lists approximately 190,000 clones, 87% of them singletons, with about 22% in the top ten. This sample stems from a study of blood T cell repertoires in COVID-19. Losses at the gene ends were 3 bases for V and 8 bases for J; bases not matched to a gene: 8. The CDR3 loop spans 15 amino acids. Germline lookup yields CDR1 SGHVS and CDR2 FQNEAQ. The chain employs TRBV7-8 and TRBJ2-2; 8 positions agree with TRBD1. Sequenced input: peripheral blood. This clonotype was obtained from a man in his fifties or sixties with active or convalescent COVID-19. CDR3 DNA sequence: TGTGCCAGCAGCTTCGCGACAGGGGCGTGGGGGGAGCTGTTTTTT. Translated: CASSFATGAWGELFF.